This TCR beta chain was sequenced for a study of monozygotic twins with inflammatory bowel disease. Across eight separate reactions for each sample, cDNA was made. TCRdb re-called the 5' RACE reads; one entry per CDR3 protein, DNA not given. The record lists 300,000 to 350,000 distinct CDR3 sequences, of which the ten most abundant hold approximately 2%. The length of the CDR3 is 15 residues. The germline V gene encodes CDR1 MNHEY and CDR2 SMNVEV (reference sequence). The sequence was obtained from a human donor with ulcerative colitis or Crohn's disease, or a healthy co-twin of an affected twin (not recorded which). Sequencing input: blood. The chain combines TRBV27 with TRBJ2-2; with no DNA, the TCRdb D assignment of TRBD2 cannot be verified. The chain's CDR3 is CATAGTRKGTGELFF.